The present T cell receptor (beta chain) was sequenced within a study of technical replicates of blood from a few donors. Method: immunoSEQ multiplex PCR; TCRdb's copy keeps in-frame clones and lacks some. The sample comprises 55,000 to 75,000 clones, approximately 93% of which are singletons, and over 0.35% rests with the top ten. The sample was T cells isolated from PBMCs. The receptor's source is a human donor in good health.

CDR3 sequence (DNA): TGTGCCAGCAGCCACGGAGGACTCAACACCGGGGAGCTGTTTTTT. Residues: CASSHGGLNTGELFF. The chain is built from TRBV9 and TRBJ2-2; weak D call: TRBD2 (5 bases). The V gene lost 4 bases and the J gene lost 2 bases, with 12 bases spanning the gap. Germline V CDR1 and CDR2: SGDLS, YYNGEE. The CDR3 runs to 15 residues.